This record concerns one T cell receptor (beta chain) sequence. Its antigen is not identified. The J segment lost 2 bases and the V segment lost 3 bases, leaving 2 bases of the junction unmatched. CDR1 and CDR2 (germline): SGHRS, YFSETQ. The CDR3 runs 13 residues. Stated time point: week 47, end of study. Each dose of the vaccine consisted of 300 ug of mutant IDH1 20-mer peptide, with topical imiquimod. The record originates from a study of a mutant IDH1 vaccine in newly diagnosed glioma. The wider study: The start of vaccination came 4-6 weeks after radiotherapy alone, or with temozolomide cycles. Sex distribution of treated patients was approximately 60% male and roughly 38% female; mean age was around 40 years. Regarding the study as a whole: With respect to changes in top peripheral T cell clonotypes, pseudoprogression seemed unrelated.

The repertoire was sequenced with immunoSEQ multiplex PCR; TCRdb's copy has only in-frame clones and lacks some. The sample shows 10,000 to 15,000 clones, roughly 79% of them seen only once. The starting material was PBMCs, obtained from a glioma patient whose treatment included an IDH1 peptide vaccine. The rearrangement joins TRBV5-1 to TRBJ2-7; 7 bases fit TRBD1. The clonotype was recovered from a woman between 40 and 50 years old with glioma. CDR3 nucleotide sequence: TGCGCCAGCAGCTGGGACAGTGCCTACGAGCAGTACTTC. This translates into CASSWDSAYEQYF.